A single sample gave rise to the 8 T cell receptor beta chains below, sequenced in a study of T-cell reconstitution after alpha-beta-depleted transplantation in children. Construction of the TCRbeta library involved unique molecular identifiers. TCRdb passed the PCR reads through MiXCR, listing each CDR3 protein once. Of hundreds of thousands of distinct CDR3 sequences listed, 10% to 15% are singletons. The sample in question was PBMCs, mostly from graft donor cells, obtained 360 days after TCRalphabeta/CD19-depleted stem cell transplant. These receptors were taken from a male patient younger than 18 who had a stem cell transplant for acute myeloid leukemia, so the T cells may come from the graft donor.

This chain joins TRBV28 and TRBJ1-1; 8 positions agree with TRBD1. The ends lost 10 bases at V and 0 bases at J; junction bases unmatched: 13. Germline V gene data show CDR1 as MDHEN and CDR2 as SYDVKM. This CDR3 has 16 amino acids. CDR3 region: CATADRAILMNTEAFF. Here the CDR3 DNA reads TGTGCCACCGCGGACAGGGCCATCCTCATGAACACTGAAGCTTTCTTT.

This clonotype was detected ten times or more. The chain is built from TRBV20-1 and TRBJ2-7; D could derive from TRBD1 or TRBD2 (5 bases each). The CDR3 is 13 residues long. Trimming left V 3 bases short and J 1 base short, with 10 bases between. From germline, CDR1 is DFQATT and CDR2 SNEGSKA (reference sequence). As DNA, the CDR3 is TGCAGTGCTAGTAGGAGGACATCCTACGAGCAGTACTTC. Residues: CSASRRTSYEQYF.

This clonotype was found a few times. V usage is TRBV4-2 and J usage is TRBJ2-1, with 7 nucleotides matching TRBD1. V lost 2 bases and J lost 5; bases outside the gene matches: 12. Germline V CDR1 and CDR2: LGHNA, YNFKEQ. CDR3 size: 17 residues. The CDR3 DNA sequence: TGTGCCAGCAGCCAAAACCCCGGGACAGAGAGACACAATGAGCAGTTCTTC. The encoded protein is CASSQNPGTERHNEQFF.

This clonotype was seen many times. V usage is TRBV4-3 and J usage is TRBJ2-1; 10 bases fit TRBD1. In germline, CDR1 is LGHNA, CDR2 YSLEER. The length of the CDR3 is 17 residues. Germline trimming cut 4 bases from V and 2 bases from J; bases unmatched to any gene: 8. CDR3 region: CASSPDRDRGPYNEQFF. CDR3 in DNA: TGCGCCAGCAGCCCCGACCGGGACAGGGGACCCTACAATGAGCAGTTCTTC.

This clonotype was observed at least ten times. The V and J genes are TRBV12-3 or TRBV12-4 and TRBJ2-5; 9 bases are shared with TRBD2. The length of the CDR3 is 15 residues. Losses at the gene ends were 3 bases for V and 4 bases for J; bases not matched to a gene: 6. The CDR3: CASSFGAGGIETQYF. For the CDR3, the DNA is TGTGCCAGCAGTTTTGGAGCGGGAGGAATAGAGACCCAGTACTTC.

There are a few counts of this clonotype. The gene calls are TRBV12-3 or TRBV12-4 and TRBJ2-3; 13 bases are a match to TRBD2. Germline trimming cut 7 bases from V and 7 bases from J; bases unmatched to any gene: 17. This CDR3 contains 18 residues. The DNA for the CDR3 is TGTGCCAGCATCGAGGAGCACGGACTAGCGGGAGTTGTGAATACGCAGTATTTT. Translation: CASIEEHGLAGVVNTQYF.

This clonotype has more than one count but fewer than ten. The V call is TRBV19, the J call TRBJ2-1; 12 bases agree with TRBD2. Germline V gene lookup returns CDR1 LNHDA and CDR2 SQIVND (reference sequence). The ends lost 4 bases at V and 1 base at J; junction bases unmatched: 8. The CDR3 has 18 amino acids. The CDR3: CASSKGRLAGVSYNEQFF. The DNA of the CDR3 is TGTGCCAGTAGTAAGGGAAGACTAGCGGGAGTTTCCTACAATGAGCAGTTCTTC. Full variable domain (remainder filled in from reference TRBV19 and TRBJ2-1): DGGITQSPKYLFRKEGQNVTLSCEQNLNHDAMYWYRQDPGQGLRLIYYSQIVNDFQKGDIAEGYSVSREKKESFPLTVTSAQKNPTAFYLCASSKGRLAGVSYNEQFFGPGTRLTVL.

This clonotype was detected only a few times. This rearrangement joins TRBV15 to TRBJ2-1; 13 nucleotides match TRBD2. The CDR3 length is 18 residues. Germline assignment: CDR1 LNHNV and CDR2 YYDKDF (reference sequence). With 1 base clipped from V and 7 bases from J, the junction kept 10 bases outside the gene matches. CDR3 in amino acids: CATSRVRTSGGLVNEQFF. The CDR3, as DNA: TGTGCCACCAGCAGAGTCAGGACTAGCGGGGGCCTTGTGAATGAGCAGTTCTTC.